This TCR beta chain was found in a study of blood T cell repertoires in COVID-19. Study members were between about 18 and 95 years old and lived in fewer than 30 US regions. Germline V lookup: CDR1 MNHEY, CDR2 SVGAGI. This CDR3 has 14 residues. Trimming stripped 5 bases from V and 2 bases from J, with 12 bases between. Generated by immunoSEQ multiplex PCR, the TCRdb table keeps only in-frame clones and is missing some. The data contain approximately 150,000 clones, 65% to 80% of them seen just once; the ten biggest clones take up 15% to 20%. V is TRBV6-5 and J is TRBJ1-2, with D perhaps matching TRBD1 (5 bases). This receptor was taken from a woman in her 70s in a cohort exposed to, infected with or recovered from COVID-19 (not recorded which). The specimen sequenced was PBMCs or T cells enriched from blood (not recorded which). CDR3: CASSIRAGNYGYTF. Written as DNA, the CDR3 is TGTGCCAGCAGTATCAGGGCAGGGAACTATGGCTACACCTTC.